This T cell receptor beta chain was sequenced in a study of blood T cells in healthy people across ages. CDR3 length: 14 residues. Germline V gene data show CDR1 as MNHEY and CDR2 as SVGAGI. This clonotype has just a few counts. A junction boundary mismatches the germline segment, possibly from a read error. Combining a sample-barcoded 5' primer with a J-beta primer mix, a second PCR ran for roughly 6 to 12 cycles. TCRdb reprocessed the 5' RACE reads with MiXCR, giving one entry per CDR3 protein. The sample lists some 760,000 distinct CDR3 sequences, more than 20% occurring once. Another study also made use of these data, one on T cells of mothers and their children.

The sequence came from a boy between 10 and 17 years old in good health. Sequencing used blood. The gene calls are TRBV6-5 and TRBJ1-3; tentatively, D is TRBD1 (5 bases). In DNA form, the CDR3 reads TGTGCCGGCAGTTACTCATCCGGGGCAGACACCATATATTTT. Encoded protein: CAGSYSSGADTIYF.